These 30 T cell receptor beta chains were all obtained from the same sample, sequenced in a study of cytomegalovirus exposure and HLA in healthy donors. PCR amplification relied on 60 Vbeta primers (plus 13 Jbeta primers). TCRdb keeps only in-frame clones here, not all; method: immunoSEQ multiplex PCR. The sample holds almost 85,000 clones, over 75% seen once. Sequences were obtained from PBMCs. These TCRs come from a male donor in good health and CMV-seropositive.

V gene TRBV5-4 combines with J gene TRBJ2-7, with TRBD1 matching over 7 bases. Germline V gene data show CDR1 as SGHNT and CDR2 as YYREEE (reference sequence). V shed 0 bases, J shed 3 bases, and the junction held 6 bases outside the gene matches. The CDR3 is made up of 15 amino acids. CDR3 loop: CASSLGGTAYYEQYF. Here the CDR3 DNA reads TGTGCCAGCAGCTTGGGGGGGACAGCTTACTACGAGCAGTACTTC.

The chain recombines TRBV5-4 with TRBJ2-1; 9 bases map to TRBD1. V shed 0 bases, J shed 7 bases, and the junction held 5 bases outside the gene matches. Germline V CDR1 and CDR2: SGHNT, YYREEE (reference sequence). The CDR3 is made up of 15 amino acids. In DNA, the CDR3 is TGTGCCAGCAGCTTGGCACAGGGGGCCTGGAATGAGCAGTTCTTC. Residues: CASSLAQGAWNEQFF.

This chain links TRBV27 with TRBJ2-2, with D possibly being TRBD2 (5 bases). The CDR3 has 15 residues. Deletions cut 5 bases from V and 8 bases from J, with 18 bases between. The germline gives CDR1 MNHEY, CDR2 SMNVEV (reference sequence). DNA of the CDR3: TGTGCCAGCAGTCTCCGTTGGGGAGCCAGGGGGGAGCTGTTTTTT. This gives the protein CASSLRWGARGELFF.

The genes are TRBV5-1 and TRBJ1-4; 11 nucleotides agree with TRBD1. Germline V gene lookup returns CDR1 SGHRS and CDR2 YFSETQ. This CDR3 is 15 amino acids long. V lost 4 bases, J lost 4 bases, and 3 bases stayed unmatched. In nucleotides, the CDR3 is TGCGCCAGCAGCGATGGGACAGGGGGTAATGAAAAACTGTTTTTT. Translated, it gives CASSDGTGGNEKLFF.

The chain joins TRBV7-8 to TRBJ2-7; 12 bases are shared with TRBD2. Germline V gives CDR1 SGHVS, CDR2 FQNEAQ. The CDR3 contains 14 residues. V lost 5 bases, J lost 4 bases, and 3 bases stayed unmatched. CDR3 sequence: CASSRTSGTYEQYF. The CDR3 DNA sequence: TGTGCCAGCAGCCGGACTAGCGGGACGTACGAGCAGTACTTC. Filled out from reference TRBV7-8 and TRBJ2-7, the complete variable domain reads GAGVSQSPRYKVAKRGQDVALRCDPISGHVSLFWYQQALGQGPEFLTYFQNEAQLDKSGLPSDRFFAERPEGSVSTLKIQRTQQEDSAVYLCASSRTSGTYEQYFGPGTRLTVT.

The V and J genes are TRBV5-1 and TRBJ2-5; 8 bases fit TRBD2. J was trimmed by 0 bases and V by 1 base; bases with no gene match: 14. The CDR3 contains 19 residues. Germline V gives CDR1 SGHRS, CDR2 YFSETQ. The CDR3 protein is CASSLYYRAGVPYQETQYF. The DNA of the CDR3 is TGCGCCAGCAGCTTGTATTACCGAGCGGGAGTACCCTACCAAGAGACCCAGTACTTC.

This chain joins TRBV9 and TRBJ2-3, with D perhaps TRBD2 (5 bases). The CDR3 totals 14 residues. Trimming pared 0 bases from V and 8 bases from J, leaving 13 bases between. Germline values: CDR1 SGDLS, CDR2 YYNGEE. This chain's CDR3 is CASSVDAVAGTQYF. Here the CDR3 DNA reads TGTGCCAGCAGCGTAGATGCTGTGGCGGGTACGCAGTATTTT.

The CDR3 loop reads CASSLAGTYEQYF. CDR3 sequence (DNA): TGCGCCAGCAGCTTGGCGGGGACCTACGAGCAGTACTTC. The rearrangement links TRBV5-1 to TRBJ2-7, with a possible D match to TRBD2 (5 bases). Germline CDR1 reads SGHRS; CDR2 reads YFSETQ. The CDR3 totals 13 residues. V was shortened by 0 bases and J by 2 bases, with 6 bases between the two germline ends. The whole variable domain, remainder taken from reference TRBV5-1 and TRBJ2-7, is KAGVTQTPRYLIKTRGQQVTLSCSPISGHRSVSWYQQTPGQGLQFLFEYFSETQRNKGNFPGRFSGRQFSNSRSEMNVSTLELGDSALYLCASSLAGTYEQYFGPGTRLTVT.

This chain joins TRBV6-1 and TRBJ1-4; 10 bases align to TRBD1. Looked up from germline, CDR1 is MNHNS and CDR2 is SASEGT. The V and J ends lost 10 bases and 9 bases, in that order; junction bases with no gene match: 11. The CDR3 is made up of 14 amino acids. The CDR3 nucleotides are TGTGCCACGTCGGAGGGGACAGGGGCCCAAAAACTGTTTTTT. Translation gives CATSEGTGAQKLFF.

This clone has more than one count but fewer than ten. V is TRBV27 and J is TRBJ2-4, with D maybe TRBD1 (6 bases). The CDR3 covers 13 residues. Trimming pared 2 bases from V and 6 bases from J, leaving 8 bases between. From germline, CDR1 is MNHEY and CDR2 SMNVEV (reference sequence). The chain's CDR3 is CASSLQGSNIQYF. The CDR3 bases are TGTGCCAGCAGTTTACAGGGGTCAAACATTCAGTACTTC.

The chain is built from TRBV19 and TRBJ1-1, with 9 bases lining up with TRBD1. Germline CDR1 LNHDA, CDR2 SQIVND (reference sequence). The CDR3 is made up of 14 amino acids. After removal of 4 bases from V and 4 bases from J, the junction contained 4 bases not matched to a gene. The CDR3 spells CASSRDREGTEAFF. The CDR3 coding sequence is TGTGCCAGTAGTAGGGACAGGGAGGGCACTGAAGCTTTCTTT.

The CDR3 loop reads CASSPLTSGSIREQYF. The CDR3 coding sequence is TGTGCCAGCAGCCCACTGACTAGCGGGTCGATTAGGGAGCAGTACTTC. The chain couples TRBV7-6 to TRBJ2-7; 10 positions agree with TRBD2. Germline loops: CDR1 SGHVS, CDR2 FNYEAQ. V lost 5 bases and J lost 7; bases outside the gene matches: 14. The CDR3 extends over 16 amino acids.

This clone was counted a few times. CDR3 in amino acids: CATSSVEAYEQYF. CDR3 DNA sequence: TGTGCCACCAGCAGTGTAGAGGCCTACGAGCAGTACTTC. The chain uses TRBV15 and TRBJ2-7; D remains ambiguous. Germline V CDR1 and CDR2: LNHNV, YYDKDF (reference sequence). The CDR3 spans 13 residues. V lost 3 bases to trimming and J lost 2 bases, with 8 bases between them.

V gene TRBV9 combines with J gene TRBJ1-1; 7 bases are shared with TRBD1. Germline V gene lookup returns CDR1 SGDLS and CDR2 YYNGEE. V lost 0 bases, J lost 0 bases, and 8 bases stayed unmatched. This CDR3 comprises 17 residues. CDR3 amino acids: CASSVASEGQLNTEAFF. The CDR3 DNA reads TGTGCCAGCAGCGTAGCGTCAGAGGGACAGTTGAACACTGAAGCTTTCTTT.

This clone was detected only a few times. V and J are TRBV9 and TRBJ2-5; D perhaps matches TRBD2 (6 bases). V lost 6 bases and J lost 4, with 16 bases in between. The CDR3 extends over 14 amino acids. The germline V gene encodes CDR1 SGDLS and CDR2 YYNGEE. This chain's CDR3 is CASNGGVGGETQYF. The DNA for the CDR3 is TGTGCCAGCAACGGGGGAGTGGGAGGAGAGACCCAGTACTTC.

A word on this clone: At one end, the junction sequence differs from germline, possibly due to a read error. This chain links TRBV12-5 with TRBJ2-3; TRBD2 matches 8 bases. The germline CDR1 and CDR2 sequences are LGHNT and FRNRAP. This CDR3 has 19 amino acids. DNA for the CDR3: TGTGCTAGTGGTTTGGTAAGTAGGCGGGAGGTCACATTCACAGATGCGCAGTATTTT. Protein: CASGLVSRREVTFTDAQYF.

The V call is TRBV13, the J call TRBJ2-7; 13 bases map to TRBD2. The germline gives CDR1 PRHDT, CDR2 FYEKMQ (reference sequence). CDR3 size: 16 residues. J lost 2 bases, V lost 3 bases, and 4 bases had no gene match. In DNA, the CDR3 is TGTGCCAGCAGCTTCAGGACTAGCGGGAGACCCTACGAGCAGTACTTC. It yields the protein CASSFRTSGRPYEQYF.

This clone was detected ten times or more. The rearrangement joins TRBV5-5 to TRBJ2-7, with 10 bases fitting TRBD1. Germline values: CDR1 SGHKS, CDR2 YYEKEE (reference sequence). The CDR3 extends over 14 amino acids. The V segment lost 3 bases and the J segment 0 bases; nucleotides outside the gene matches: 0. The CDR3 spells CASSWTGGSYEQYF. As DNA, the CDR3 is TGTGCCAGCAGCTGGACAGGGGGCTCCTACGAGCAGTACTTC.

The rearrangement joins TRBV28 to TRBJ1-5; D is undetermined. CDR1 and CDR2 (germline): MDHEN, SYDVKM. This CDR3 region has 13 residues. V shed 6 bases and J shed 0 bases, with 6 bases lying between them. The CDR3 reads CASRGHSNQPQHF. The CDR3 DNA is TGTGCCAGCAGGGGCCATAGCAATCAGCCCCAGCATTTT.

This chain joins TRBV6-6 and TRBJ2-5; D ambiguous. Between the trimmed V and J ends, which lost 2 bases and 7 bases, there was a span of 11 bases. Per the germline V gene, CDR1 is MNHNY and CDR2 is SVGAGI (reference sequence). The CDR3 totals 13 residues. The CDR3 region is CASSYPDPGTQYF. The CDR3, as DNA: TGTGCCAGCAGTTACCCTGACCCGGGGACCCAGTACTTC.

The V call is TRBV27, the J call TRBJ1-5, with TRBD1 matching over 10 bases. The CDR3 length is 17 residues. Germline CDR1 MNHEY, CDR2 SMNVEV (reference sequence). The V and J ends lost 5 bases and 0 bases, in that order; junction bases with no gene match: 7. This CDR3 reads CASSNRGTGASNQPQHF. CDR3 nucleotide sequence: TGTGCCAGCAGTAACAGAGGGACAGGGGCTAGCAATCAGCCCCAGCATTTT.

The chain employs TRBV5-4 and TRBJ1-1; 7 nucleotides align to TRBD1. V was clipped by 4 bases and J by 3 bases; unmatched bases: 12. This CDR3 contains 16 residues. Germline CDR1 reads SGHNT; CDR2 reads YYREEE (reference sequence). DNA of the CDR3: TGTGCCAGCAGCCCCCGACAGGGCGACCTAGACACTGAAGCTTTCTTT. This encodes CASSPRQGDLDTEAFF.

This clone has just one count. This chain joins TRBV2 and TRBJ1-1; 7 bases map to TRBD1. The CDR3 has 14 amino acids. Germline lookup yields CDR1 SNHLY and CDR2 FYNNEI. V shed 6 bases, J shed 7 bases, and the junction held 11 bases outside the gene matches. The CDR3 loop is CASSQQGRSSEAFF. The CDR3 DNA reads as TGTGCCAGCAGCCAACAGGGGAGATCGAGTGAAGCTTTCTTT.

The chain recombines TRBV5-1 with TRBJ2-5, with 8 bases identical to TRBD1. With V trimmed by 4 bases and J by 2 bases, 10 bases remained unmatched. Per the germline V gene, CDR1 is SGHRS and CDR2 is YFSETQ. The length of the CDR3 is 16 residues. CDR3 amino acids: CASSGQPGGLQETQYF. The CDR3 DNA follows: TGCGCCAGCAGCGGTCAACCAGGGGGCCTACAAGAGACCCAGTACTTC.

This CDR3 is CASSEMNSYEQYF. DNA for the CDR3: TGTGCCAGCAGTGAAATGAACTCCTACGAGCAGTACTTC. The V gene is TRBV25-1, the J gene TRBJ2-5; D uncertain. The J call may not be correct, given that the DNA end is closer to TRBJ2-7. This CDR3 has 13 residues. CDR1 and CDR2 (germline): MGHDK, SYGVNS.

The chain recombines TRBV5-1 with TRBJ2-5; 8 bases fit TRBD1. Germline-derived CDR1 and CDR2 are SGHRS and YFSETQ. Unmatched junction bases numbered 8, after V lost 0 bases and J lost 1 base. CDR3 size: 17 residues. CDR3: CASSLAGQGARQETQYF. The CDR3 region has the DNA TGCGCCAGCAGCTTGGCCGGACAGGGTGCTCGCCAAGAGACCCAGTACTTC.

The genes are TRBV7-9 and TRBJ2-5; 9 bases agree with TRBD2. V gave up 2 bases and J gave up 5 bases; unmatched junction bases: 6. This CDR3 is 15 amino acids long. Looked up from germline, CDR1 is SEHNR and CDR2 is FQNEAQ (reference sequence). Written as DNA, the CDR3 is TGTGCCAGCAGCTTATATGCGGGAGGGTCCGAGACCCAGTACTTC. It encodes CASSLYAGGSETQYF.

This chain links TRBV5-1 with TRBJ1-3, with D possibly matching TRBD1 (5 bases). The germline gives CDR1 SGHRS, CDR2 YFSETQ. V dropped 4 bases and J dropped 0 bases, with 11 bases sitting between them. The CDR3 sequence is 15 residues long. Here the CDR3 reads CASSRGLSSGNTIYF. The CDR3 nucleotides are TGCGCCAGCAGCAGGGGACTGAGCTCTGGAAACACCATATATTTT.

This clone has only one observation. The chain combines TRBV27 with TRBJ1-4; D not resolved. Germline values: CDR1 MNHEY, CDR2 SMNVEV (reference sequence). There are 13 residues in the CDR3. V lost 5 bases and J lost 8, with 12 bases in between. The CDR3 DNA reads TGTGCCAGCAGTCTAGCAAGGCTAGAAAAACTGTTTTTT. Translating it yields CASSLARLEKLFF.

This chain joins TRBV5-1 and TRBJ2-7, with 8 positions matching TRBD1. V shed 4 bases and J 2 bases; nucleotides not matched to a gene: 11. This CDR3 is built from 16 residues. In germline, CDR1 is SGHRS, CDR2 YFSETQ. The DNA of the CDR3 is TGCGCCAGCAGCCAGGCCTCTGGGACAGGCACCTACGAGCAGTACTTC. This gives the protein CASSQASGTGTYEQYF.